Here is one TCR beta chain with its context. The data were taken from a study of blood T cell repertoires in COVID-19. On the study more broadly: Material from acute and convalescent COVID-19 was sourced from the United States, Italy and Spain. PBMCs, B-cell-depleted T cells, or T cells provided the cDNA or gDNA that made up the material.

CDR1 and CDR2 from the germline V gene are KGHSH and LQKENI. The V gene end was trimmed by 4 bases and the J gene end by 2 bases; junction bases not matched to a gene: 7. The CDR3 has 16 residues. In the study's own analysis: It was from reference gene primer amplification that nucleated cell counts were estimated. Libraries were prepared by immunoSEQ multiplex PCR; TCRdb keeps only in-frame clonotypes and omits some of them. V, J and clone size were drawn from that table, and D and trimming were deduced from the DNA. The table records about 33,000 clones, 80% to 90% of them present only once. V and J are TRBV18 and TRBJ1-5; TRBD1 matches 8 bases. The source material was peripheral blood. The clonotype originates from a human donor in a cohort sampled during active COVID-19. The DNA of the CDR3 is TGTGCCAGCTCACGCACACAGGGGGGCGGCAATCAGCCCCAGCATTTT. It specifies CASSRTQGGGNQPQHF. Supplemented by reference TRBV18 and TRBJ1-5, the full variable domain reads NAGVMQNPRHLVRRRGQEARLRCSPMKGHSHVYWYRQLPEEGLKFMVYLQKENIIDESGMPKERFSAEFPKEGPSILRIQQVVRGDSAAYFCASSRTQGGGNQPQHFGDGTRLSIL.